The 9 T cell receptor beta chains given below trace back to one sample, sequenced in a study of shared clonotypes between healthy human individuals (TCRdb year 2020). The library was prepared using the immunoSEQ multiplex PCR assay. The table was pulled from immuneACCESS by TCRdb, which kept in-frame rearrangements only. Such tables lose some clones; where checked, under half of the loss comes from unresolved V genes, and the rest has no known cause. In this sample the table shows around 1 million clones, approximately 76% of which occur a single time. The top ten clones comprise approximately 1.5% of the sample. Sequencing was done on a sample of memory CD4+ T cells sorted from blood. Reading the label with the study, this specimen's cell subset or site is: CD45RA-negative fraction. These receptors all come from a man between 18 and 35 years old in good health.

The CDR3 sequence: CAISGQEPNTEAFF. In DNA form, the CDR3 reads TGTGCCATCAGCGGACAGGAGCCGAACACTGAAGCTTTCTTT. The chain recombines TRBV10-3 with TRBJ1-1, with 7 nucleotides matching TRBD1. The CDR3 consists of 14 residues. From germline, CDR1 is ENHRY and CDR2 SYGVKD. Trimming took 6 bases from V and 1 from J; bases not matched to a gene: 5.

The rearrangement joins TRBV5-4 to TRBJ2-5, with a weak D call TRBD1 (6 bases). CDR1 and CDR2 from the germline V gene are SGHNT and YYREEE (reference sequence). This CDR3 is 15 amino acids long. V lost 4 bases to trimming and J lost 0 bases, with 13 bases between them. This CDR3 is CASSLDRDNQETQYF. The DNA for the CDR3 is TGTGCCAGCAGCCTCGATAGGGACAACCAAGAGACCCAGTACTTC.

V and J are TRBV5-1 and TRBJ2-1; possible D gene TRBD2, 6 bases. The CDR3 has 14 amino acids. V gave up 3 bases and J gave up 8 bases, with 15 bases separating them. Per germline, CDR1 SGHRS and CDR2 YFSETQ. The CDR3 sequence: CASSSGGGIHEQFF. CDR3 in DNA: TGCGCCAGCAGCTCCGGTGGGGGGATCCATGAGCAGTTCTTC. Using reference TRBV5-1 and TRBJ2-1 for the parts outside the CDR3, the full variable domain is KAGVTQTPRYLIKTRGQQVTLSCSPISGHRSVSWYQQTPGQGLQFLFEYFSETQRNKGNFPGRFSGRQFSNSRSEMNVSTLELGDSALYLCASSSGGGIHEQFFGPGTRLTVL.

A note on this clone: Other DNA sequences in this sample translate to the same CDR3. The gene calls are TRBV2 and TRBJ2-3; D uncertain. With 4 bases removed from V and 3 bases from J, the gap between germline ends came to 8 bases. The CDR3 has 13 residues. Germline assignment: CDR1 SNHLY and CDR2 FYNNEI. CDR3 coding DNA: TGTGCCAGCAGTGGGCGCCCGACAGATACGCAGTATTTT. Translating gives CASSGRPTDTQYF.

CDR3 nucleotide sequence: TGTGCCAGCAGTACCGGGACAGCCAAACTGTACACTGAAGCTTTCTTT. Amino acids: CASSTGTAKLYTEAFF. This chain joins TRBV5-4 and TRBJ1-1, with 7 bases fitting TRBD1. The CDR3 is made up of 16 amino acids. From germline, CDR1 is SGHNT and CDR2 YYREEE (reference sequence). V dropped 5 bases and J dropped 3; count of bases not matched to a gene: 13. The entire variable domain, with the rest obtained from reference TRBV5-4 and TRBJ1-1, is as follows: ETGVTQSPTHLIKTRGQQVTLRCSSQSGHNTVSWYQQALGQGPQFIFQYYREEENGRGNFPPRFSGLQFPNYSSELNVNALELDDSALYLCASSTGTAKLYTEAFFGQGTRLTVV.

This CDR3 reads CASSSTSTDTQYF. In DNA form, the CDR3 reads TGTGCCAGCAGCTCCACTAGCACAGATACGCAGTATTTT. V is TRBV5-4 and J is TRBJ2-3; D unclear. V was pared by 3 bases and J by 0 bases, with 5 bases between. CDR3 length: 13 amino acids. Germline V gene data show CDR1 as SGHNT and CDR2 as YYREEE (reference sequence).

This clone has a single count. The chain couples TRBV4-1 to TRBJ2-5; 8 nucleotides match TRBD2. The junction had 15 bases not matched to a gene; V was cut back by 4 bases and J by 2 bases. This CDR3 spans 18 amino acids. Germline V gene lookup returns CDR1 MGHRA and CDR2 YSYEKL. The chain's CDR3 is CASSPGGIGGAFQETQYF. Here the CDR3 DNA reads TGCGCCAGCAGCCCCGGAGGTATCGGGGGGGCCTTTCAAGAGACCCAGTACTTC.

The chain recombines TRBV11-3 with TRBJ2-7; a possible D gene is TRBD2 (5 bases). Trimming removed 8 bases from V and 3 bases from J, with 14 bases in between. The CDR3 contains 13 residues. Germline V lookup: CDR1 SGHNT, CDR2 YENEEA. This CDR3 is CASARSADYEQYF. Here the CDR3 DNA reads TGTGCCAGCGCTCGGTCAGCGGACTACGAGCAGTACTTC.

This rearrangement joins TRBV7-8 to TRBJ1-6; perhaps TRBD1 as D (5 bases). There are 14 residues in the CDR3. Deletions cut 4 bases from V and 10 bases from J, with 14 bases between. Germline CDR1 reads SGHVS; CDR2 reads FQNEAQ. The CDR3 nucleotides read TGTGCCAGCAGCTCGGTTGGGGGTGGATCACCCCTCCACTTT. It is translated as CASSSVGGGSPLHF.